This T cell receptor (beta chain) was profiled in a study of CD8+CD57+ T cells in acquired aplastic anemia. Study results and caveats: Controls did not differ significantly from patients in CD8+ Simpson's diversity.

With 3 bases removed from V and 6 bases from J, the gap between germline ends came to 5 bases. This CDR3 is 12 amino acids long. Germline assignment: CDR1 SGHVS and CDR2 FQNEAQ. TCR beta VDJ and CDR3 profiling used genomic DNA as template. MiXCR, applied by TCRdb to the reads, yields one record per CDR3 protein. Of some 82,000 distinct CDR3 sequences in the sample, about 45% were seen once. Ten or more counts support this clonotype. Its antigen is not identified. The sequenced sample consisted of sorted CD4+, CD8+, or CD8+CD57+ T cells (not recorded which) from PBMCs. The sequence came from a human donor in good health, serving as a control. This sequence joins TRBV7-8 and TRBJ2-2; unclear D gene. CDR3 sequence reads: CASSLRAGELFF. CDR3 in DNA: TGTGCCAGCAGCTTGCGAGCCGGGGAGCTGTTTTTT.